This TCR beta chain was recorded in a study of shared clonotypes between healthy human individuals. Selected positively for CCR7 and CD45RO-negative, naive CD8 cells excluded terminally differentiated effector memory CD45RA+ cells. Nashville, Tennessee was home to all donors, who were Caucasian adults. Measured with immunoSEQ multiplex PCR; TCRdb has only the in-frame clones, and not every one. There are about 2.1 million clones in the sample; around 93% occur only once, and about 1.6% lies in the top ten. Germline-derived CDR1 and CDR2 are SGHVS and FQNEAQ. The V gene end was trimmed by 5 bases and the J gene end by 2 bases; junction bases not matched to a gene: 6. There are 16 residues in the CDR3.

The sequencing input was naive CD8+ T cells from PBMCs. The genes are TRBV7-8 and TRBJ2-5, with 12 positions matching TRBD2. This sequence was found in a man aged 18 to 30 in good health. Some clones in this sample may be carry-over from other donors' samples. CDR3 nucleotides: TGTGCCAGCAGCCTCGGACTAGCGGGGACACAAGAGACCCAGTACTTC. Translated: CASSLGLAGTQETQYF.